This T cell receptor beta chain was identified during a study of cytomegalovirus exposure and HLA in healthy donors. Study information: A prior study identified just under 120 million unique TCR beta sequences from about 180 million T cells. In an early release, HLA-typed donors contributed tens of millions of unique TCR sequences.

60 Vbeta and 13 Jbeta primers were used in PCR. Profiled with immunoSEQ multiplex PCR; TCRdb holds only in-frame clones, not every one. The sample includes tens of thousands of clones, roughly 73% seen only once; the top ten take 3.8%. This CDR3 contains 13 residues. V was trimmed by 1 base and J by 3 bases, leaving 7 bases between them. CDR1 and CDR2 (germline): LNHDA, SQIVND (reference sequence). The donors comprised healthy bone marrow donors. When sampled, the donors appeared nominally healthy, though they likely had unrecorded immune exposures. Input material: PBMCs. The chain joins TRBV19 to TRBJ2-7; D gene uncertain. This TCR was recovered from a middle-aged woman in good health and CMV-seronegative. CDR3 nucleotides: TGTGCCAGTAGTATAGCTGTACTCTACGAGCAGTACTTC. Amino acids: CASSIAVLYEQYF.